The source of this T cell receptor beta chain is a study of cytomegalovirus exposure and HLA in healthy donors (dated by TCRdb to 2016 to 2017). With respect to the entire study: According to an earlier analysis of around 600 of the donors, about 190 million T cells yielded 95 million to 140 million unique TCR beta sequences and 276 Gb of sequence data. Because of strong linkage in the cohort, roughly five DR-DQ haplotypes were treated as single units for association and clustering. Among the approximately 420 genotyped donors, 81% belonged to the genetic ancestry cluster associated with self-reported Caucasian donors. HLA typing included class I and class II loci at four-digit resolution. Genome-wide SNP genotypes for about 65% of the 666 donors were used in a later genetic analysis, which treated that subset as a discovery cohort. The number of typed donors differed by locus: about 629-640 for A, B, C, DRB1 and DQB1; 500 to 550 for DQA1; 606 for DPA1; and some 470 for DPB1. A later analysis re-examined previously published TCR beta repertoires from over 500 donors and added high-resolution HLA genotyping to investigate patterns of TCR occurrence. Roughly 320 gigabases of sequencing data and tens of millions of unique TCR sequences made up an early release that covered 640 HLA-typed donors. Along with the approximately 670-subject first cohort, a separate validation cohort of around 120 different subjects was used. All discovery cohort repertoires had been generated using a single sequencing platform. An earlier analysis of 450 to 750 of the donors used high-throughput TCR beta sequencing to judge whether each TCR beta V gene segment behaved as functional or pseudogenic. In the later analysis, no new phenotypic data were used to find candidate immune exposures; instead, reliance was placed on TCR beta sequences and their occurrence across donors. The study was designed to test whether signatures of past pathogen exposure could be identified by cataloging public T cell receptors. Across approximately 400 genotyped donors of the cohort, an average of about 220,000 unique TCR beta nucleotide sequences per donor were sequenced, and approximately 19% of those sequences were non-productive. To predict cytomegalovirus infection status, the study brought together high-throughput TCR immunosequencing, statistical association of individual TCRs with disease status, and machine learning. Donor age, sex, ethnicity and CMV serostatus were collected together with the repertoire data. The T cell repertoires of under 750 subjects were profiled by immunosequencing and related to cytomegalovirus serostatus. What the study reported, not specific to this receptor: It was suggested by the authors that the approach could potentially be generalized to other disease states and immunological phenotypes. A total of 164 TCR beta chains were listed by the study as associated with cytomegalovirus. Compared with equally common non-associated chains, HLA-associated TCR beta chains in a later analysis were more clonally expanded and had lower generation probabilities. Most TCR sequences were seen in very few donors, while some public TCRs were found in many individuals. Three of the identified cytomegalovirus-associated TCR beta chains were confirmed in vitro to be specific for cytomegalovirus antigens. The sequencing pipeline was judged likely to have produced a cluster of highly shared sequence variants as a technical artifact. A further reported finding was that TCR beta sequences accurately predicted the HLA-A and HLA-B alleles for most subjects in the first cohort. Assigning TCR associations to individual alleles was difficult when HLA alleles, especially DR and DQ, strongly co-occurred. A later analysis associated about 17,000 TCR beta sequences with specific HLA alleles at a false discovery rate of 0.05. An association between a missense DCLRE1C variant and V-gene and J-gene trimming of TCR beta chains was found in a later genetic analysis and replicated in an independent cohort. A later analysis reported that several top co-occurrence clusters appeared linked to parvovirus B19, influenza, CMV and Epstein-Barr virus. For the cohort, immune exposure information was limited to CMV serostatus. The classifier was reported to diagnose cytomegalovirus status with high specificity and sensitivity in both the original cohort and the validation cohort. In a later analysis, TCR association rates were found to vary across HLA loci, with the most associated TCRs seen for DRB1 alleles and the fewest for HLA-C alleles. Because counts were too low, roughly 16 rarely observed V segments, including chromosome 9 orphons, were left out of the earlier analysis of several hundred of the donors. According to a later analysis, most CMV-associated TCR beta chains appeared to be HLA-restricted, and the HLA associations seemed to be driven largely by CMV exposure. HLA typing was unavailable for some donors at each locus, so association tests used only the typed subset. According to a later genetic analysis, donors in an Asian-associated ancestry cluster had fewer N-insertions in productive TCRs than the roughly 700-donor mean. In this cohort, only TCR beta chains were sequenced, and detectable features were limited by the absence of alpha or paired-chain data. In an earlier analysis of 587 of the donors, most TCR beta V segments were observed in productive rearrangements about 87% or about 30% of the time, broadly matching IMGT annotations. Presence/absence analyses assumed roughly uniform sequencing depth across donors, an assumption that may not hold. Linkage disequilibrium might explain the correlated functional status among segregating V segments, but an unknown experimental factor could not be ruled out.

The cohort comprised around 700 healthy bone marrow donors. All cohort members were sampled while nominally healthy, although unrecorded immune exposures were likely present. The donor tested CMV seronegative and was one of the 352 seronegative cohort members. Every donor gave a peripheral blood sample, and the peripheral blood mononuclear cells from that sample were used for TCR beta sequencing. The Qiagen DNeasy Blood Extraction Kit was used to extract genomic DNA from the blood cell samples. The library was prepared using the immunoSEQ multiplex PCR assay. The multiplex PCR relied on a mix of 60 forward primers for TCR Vbeta segments and 13 reverse primers for TCR Jbeta segments. The CDR3 region of rearranged TCR beta genes was amplified from genomic DNA by a multiplex PCR assay. Amplified TCR beta libraries were sequenced as 87-base-pair reads on the Illumina HiSeq System. The original methods were these. A later analysis counted about 80 million unique TCR beta chains across the 650 to 700 repertoires, and around 9.9 million of these chains were shared by at least two donors. Raw reads were error-corrected and collapsed into unique sequences by a nearest-neighbor algorithm in which closely related sequences were merged to remove PCR and sequencing errors. CDR3 sequences were aligned to IMGT reference sequences to assign V, D and J gene segments. Each retained sequence needed at least a six-nucleotide match to both a V gene segment and a J gene segment. A rearrangement counted as productive if the CDR3 had no stop codons and remained in frame with V and J, and every other rearrangement counted as non-productive. CDR3 was defined by IMGT convention, running from the second conserved V-encoded cysteine to the conserved J-encoded phenylalanine. The earlier analysis of about 530 of the donors excluded any sequence lacking an unambiguous match to a single V gene segment. In an earlier analysis of approximately 590 of the donors, a V segment was called functional when productive rearrangements were above 56.7%, and segregating when the standard deviation between donors exceeded 5%. To diagnose cytomegalovirus status from the catalog of TCR beta chain sequences, a statistical classification framework was built. A later analysis assigned V and J genes by comparing TCR nucleotide sequences with IMGT/GENE-DB human TR gene sequences. The TCRdist pipeline was used in a later analysis to assign CDR3 sequences and most-parsimonious VDJ recombination scenarios. In a later analysis, each TCR beta chain was defined by its CDR3 amino acid sequence together with its V-gene family, and reads without a unique V-gene family were excluded. To address suspected cross-contamination and a sequencing artifact, a later analysis removed approximately 600 highly shared, low-generation-probability nucleotide sequences. A later analysis calculated a clonal expansion index for each public chain from normalized within-repertoire ranks of inferred template counts. In a later analysis, generation probabilities were computed using a VDJ recombination model fitted to out-of-frame rearrangements, and the results were checked against IGoR. A later analysis scored TCR-TCR, TCR-HLA and TCR-CMV co-occurrence with hypergeometric tests, applying a repertoire-size bias correction to TCR pairs. To estimate false discovery rates, a later analysis permuted the HLA or CMV assignments 20 times. In a later analysis, co-occurring TCRs were grouped with DBSCAN, and TCRdist sequence similarity was added when clustering was performed within HLA-allele-positive subsets. For co-occurrence clustering, repertoires with fewer than 30,000 or more than 120,000 public chains were excluded, along with a handful of repertoires with anomalous nucleotide sharing. The table was pulled from immuneACCESS by TCRdb, which kept in-frame rearrangements only. Such tables lose some clones; where checked, under half of the loss comes from unresolved V genes, and the rest has no known cause. From that table come the V and J calls and clone size; the DNA was used to work out D and trimming. The sample table records some 130,000 clones; 75% to 85% of these occur just once. Jointly, the top ten make up roughly 3% of the sample.

With regard to this clone: Its antigen is not yet known. No per-base quality is available; no much larger clone lies one base away.

Specimen: PBMCs. This TCR was sampled from a male donor in good health and CMV-seronegative.

The CDR3 protein: CASNRDRRLVGQPQHF. The sequenced DNA is TGTGCCAGTAACCGAGACAGGCGGCTGGTAGGGCAGCCCCAGCATTTT. The chain is made from TRBV19 and TRBJ1-5, with a tentative D gene TRBD1 over 6 matching bases. CDR1 and CDR2, looked up from the germline V gene (reference sequence), are LNHDA and SQIVND. From cysteine to phenylalanine, the CDR3 is 16 amino acids long. Only the CDR3 portion is preserved as DNA: 48 bases, with reading frame beginning at the first base. The junction carries 23 bases between V and J, which are trimmed by 7 bases and 7 bases respectively.